The following is a TCR beta chain sequence with its context. The data originate from a study of blood T cell repertoires in COVID-19. Study context: From T cells, B-cell-depleted T cells, or PBMCs came the material, which was cDNA or gDNA.

TCRdb's table, derived via immunoSEQ multiplex PCR, lists solely in-frame clones and lacks some. The profile covers roughly 200,000 clones, with approximately 85% appearing a single time and 9.5% to 13% taken by the ten largest. Germline CDR1 SQVTM, CDR2 ANQGSEA. This CDR3 is 13 amino acids long. The sample taken for sequencing was peripheral blood. V is TRBV29-1 and J is TRBJ1-2, with 10 bases lining up with TRBD1. This receptor was taken from a human donor with active or convalescent COVID-19. The donor label of this sample is uncertain. The CDR3: CSASGQGPYGYTF. The CDR3 coding sequence is TGCAGTGCCTCGGGACAGGGGCCGTATGGCTACACCTTC.